This TCR beta chain stems from a study of post-analysis software for immune sequencing data. Whole-study context: Some patients lacked subtype; others had relapsing-remitting, secondary progressive or progressive-relapsing disease.

The authors incorporated unique molecular identifiers into the TCR beta cDNA libraries. T cells, 1 to 10 million of them, yielded around 460,000 cDNA molecules. TCRdb used MiXCR to reprocess the PCR reads, holding one entry per CDR3 protein. The sample carries fewer than 600,000 distinct CDR3 sequences, approximately 45% recorded once. Details on this clonotype: The antigen remains unidentified.

Study-wide points: Controls significantly exceeded multiple sclerosis patients in normalized Chao1 diversity.

The clonotype originates from a girl aged 10-17 years with multiple sclerosis. Sequenced material: blood.

The CDR3 reads CSVAGQLGGYTF. CDR3 nucleotide sequence: TGCAGCGTTGCGGGACAGTTGGGTGGCTACACCTTC. The chain recombines TRBV29-1 with TRBJ1-2, with 7 bases fitting TRBD1. Germline V gene data show CDR1 as SQVTM and CDR2 as ANQGSEA. The CDR3 extends over 12 amino acids. J gave up 7 bases and V 4 bases, and 6 bases lay outside the gene matches. The full variable domain, with the rest looked up from reference TRBV29-1 and TRBJ1-2, is SAVISQKPSRDICQRGTSLTIQCQVDSQVTMMFWYRQQPGQSLTLIATANQGSEATYESGFVIDKFPISRPNLTFSTLTVSNMSPEDSSIYLCSVAGQLGGYTFGSGTRLTVV.